A single sample gave rise to the 25 T cell receptor beta chains below, sequenced in a study of blood T cells in healthy people across ages. PCR was performed a second time for 7 to 11 cycles using a sample-barcoded 5' primer and a J-beta primer mix. A single record per CDR3 protein comes from TCRdb applying MiXCR to the 5' RACE reads. The sample yields about 1.1 million distinct CDR3 sequences, under 40% seen once. Sequencing used blood. These receptors were collected from a man aged 18 to 30 in good health.

The V gene is TRBV9, the J gene TRBJ1-2; 7 bases map to TRBD1. After removal of 3 bases from V and 0 bases from J, the junction contained 5 bases not matched to a gene. This CDR3 contains 15 residues. The germline gives CDR1 SGDLS, CDR2 YYNGEE. The CDR3 nucleotides are TGTGCCAGCAGCGCAGGGGGACGGACTAACTATGGCTACACCTTC. This translates into CASSAGGRTNYGYTF.

This clonotype was observed a handful of times. The chain recombines TRBV28 with TRBJ2-1, with 7 bases identical to TRBD2. This CDR3 has 16 residues. After removal of 5 bases from V and 3 bases from J, the junction contained 10 bases not matched to a gene. Germline CDR1 and CDR2: MDHEN and SYDVKM. CDR3 in amino acids: CASSTPGGEDYNEQFF. For the CDR3, the DNA is TGTGCCAGCAGTACCCCTGGGGGGGAAGACTACAATGAGCAGTTCTTC.

The genes are TRBV6-6 and TRBJ2-1; tentative D call: TRBD2 (6 bases). Germline-derived CDR1 and CDR2 are MNHNY and SVGAGI (reference sequence). V was trimmed by 6 bases and J by 4 bases, leaving 19 bases between them. The CDR3 contains 16 residues. CDR3 in DNA: TGTGCCAGCAGCCTCAAACTAGCAGAGGAATACAATGAGCAGTTCTTC. Translation: CASSLKLAEEYNEQFF.

The J gene is TRBJ1-5, the V gene TRBV6-6; the D gene is possibly TRBD1 (5 bases). Germline V gene sequence: CDR1 MNHNY, CDR2 SVGAGI (reference sequence). The V end was cut by 7 bases, the J end by 0 bases, with 16 bases between. CDR3 length equals 16 residues. The CDR3 coding sequence is TGTGCCAGCATCAATCAGGGACTCAATAGCAATCAGCCCCAGCATTTT. As protein: CASINQGLNSNQPQHF.

In this sample, this clonotype turned up a few times. This chain joins TRBV7-9 and TRBJ2-7; D might be TRBD1 (6 bases). Germline CDR1 SEHNR, CDR2 FQNEAQ (reference sequence). This CDR3 has 17 amino acids. Trimming removed 2 bases from V and 2 bases from J, with 19 bases in between. The chain's CDR3 is CASSLFPSPDRTYEQYF. The CDR3 nucleotides read TGTGCCAGCAGCTTATTTCCCTCACCTGACAGGACCTACGAGCAGTACTTC.

The table lists this clonotype with many counts. The gene calls are TRBV2 and TRBJ2-1; TRBD1 matches at 7 bases. The germline V gene has CDR1 SNHLY and CDR2 FYNNEI. V was clipped by 6 bases and J by 7 bases; unmatched bases: 0. The CDR3 loop spans 11 amino acids. The chain's CDR3 is CASRQGNEQFF. The CDR3 DNA sequence: TGTGCCAGCAGACAGGGGAATGAGCAGTTCTTC.

This clonotype was seen only a few times. The rearrangement links TRBV4-2 to TRBJ1-6; no clear D gene. The V gene's germline CDR1 is LGHNA and CDR2 YNFKEQ. The V end lost 3 bases, the J end lost 7 bases, and 4 bases lay between the germline ends. The CDR3 has 12 amino acids. The CDR3 sequence is CASSHENSPLHF. In DNA form, the CDR3 reads TGTGCCAGCAGCCACGAGAATTCACCCCTCCACTTT.

V gene TRBV4-1 combines with J gene TRBJ1-1; D call uncertain. The length of the CDR3 is 12 residues. V was trimmed by 3 bases and J by 7 bases, leaving 9 bases between them. From germline, CDR1 is MGHRA and CDR2 YSYEKL. As DNA, the CDR3 is TGCGCCAGCAGCCAGAGCAGCTATGAAGCTTTCTTT. Translating gives CASSQSSYEAFF.

The rearrangement uses TRBV6-1 and TRBJ1-5, with 7 bases that match TRBD1. Germline CDR1 MNHNS, CDR2 SASEGT. Trimming took 0 bases from V and 9 from J; bases not matched to a gene: 11. The CDR3 length is 16 residues. The DNA for the CDR3 is TGTGCCAGCAGTGAAGCGAGGGGGCAACTAATCAGGCCCCAGCATTTT. Translating gives CASSEARGQLIRPQHF.

J is TRBJ1-4 and V is TRBV5-1; D remains unclear. Germline V lookup: CDR1 SGHRS, CDR2 YFSETQ. The CDR3 is 14 residues long. Trimming left V 0 bases short and J 3 bases short, with 6 bases between. CDR3: CASSLEKSNEKLFF. The DNA for the CDR3 is TGCGCCAGCAGCTTGGAGAAATCTAATGAAAAACTGTTTTTT.

The chain uses TRBV6-2 or TRBV6-3 and TRBJ1-6; a weak D match, TRBD1 (5 bases). Germline-derived CDR1 and CDR2 are MNHEY and SVGEGT. The CDR3 is 16 residues long. The ends were cut back, 6 bases at V and 8 bases at J, with 20 bases in the middle. CDR3 bases: TGTGCCAGCAGCCTACGGAGACAGCCTCAAGATTCACCCCTCCACTTT. This gives the protein CASSLRRQPQDSPLHF.

On this clonotype itself: An end of the junction does not agree with germline; a read error may underlie this. The V and J genes are TRBV20-1 and TRBJ2-1; 11 bases align to TRBD2. CDR3 length equals 14 residues. CDR1 is DFQATT, CDR2 SNEGSKA, per germline (reference sequence). Written as DNA, the CDR3 is TGCTGTGCCAGACTAGCGGGGATTGACAATGAGCAGTTCTTC. Its translation: CCARLAGIDNEQFF.

This clonotype was detected a few times. The chain couples TRBV2 to TRBJ1-4, with D possibly matching TRBD1 (5 bases). The V gene lost 4 bases and the J gene lost 5 bases, with 14 bases spanning the gap. This CDR3 has 15 amino acids. Germline V CDR1 and CDR2: SNHLY, FYNNEI. The CDR3 DNA follows: TGTGCCAGCAGTGCCTCGTGGGGGATCAATGAAAAACTGTTTTTT. It codes for CASSASWGINEKLFF.

This clonotype has just a few counts. V and J are TRBV28 and TRBJ1-5; D ambiguous. Germline CDR1 MDHEN, CDR2 SYDVKM. The V and J ends lost 1 base and 0 bases respectively, with 10 bases between them. This CDR3 has 16 residues. The CDR3 spells CASSLFGPYSNQPQHF. The DNA for the CDR3 is TGTGCCAGCAGTTTATTCGGTCCCTATAGCAATCAGCCCCAGCATTTT. The whole variable domain, remainder taken from reference TRBV28 and TRBJ1-5, is DVKVTQSSRYLVKRTGEKVFLECVQDMDHENMFWYRQDPGLGLRLIYFSYDVKMKEKGDIPEGYSVSREKKERFSLILESASTNQTSMYLCASSLFGPYSNQPQHFGDGTRLSIL.

This clonotype has a handful of counts. This rearrangement joins TRBV6-5 to TRBJ2-7; a possible D gene is TRBD2 (6 bases). Between the trimmed V and J ends, which lost 0 bases and 2 bases, there was a span of 11 bases. This CDR3 has 15 amino acids. The germline V gene has CDR1 MNHEY and CDR2 SVGAGI. The DNA for the CDR3 is TGTGCCAGCAGTTACTCGTCGGGAGAGGCCTACGAGCAGTACTTC. Its protein is CASSYSSGEAYEQYF.

This clonotype appeared a few times. The chain combines TRBV20-1 with TRBJ1-2; D might be TRBD1 (5 bases). The CDR3 is 14 amino acids. Germline-derived CDR1 and CDR2 are DFQATT and SNEGSKA (reference sequence). V lost 0 bases, J lost 6 bases, and 14 bases lay in between. Here the CDR3 reads CSARDPGLLDGYTF. The CDR3, as DNA: TGCAGTGCTAGAGACCCAGGGTTGCTGGATGGCTACACCTTC.

The chain combines TRBV7-9 with TRBJ1-5; 10 bases line up with TRBD1. Looked up from germline, CDR1 is SEHNR and CDR2 is FQNEAQ (reference sequence). V gave up 5 bases and J gave up 3 bases; unmatched junction bases: 10. This CDR3 region has 17 residues. DNA of the CDR3: TGTGCCAGCAGCCTAGGGACAGGGGAGGTTGCCAATCAGCCCCAGCATTTT. It yields the protein CASSLGTGEVANQPQHF. Full variable domain (missing parts from reference TRBV7-9 and TRBJ1-5): DTGVSQNPRHKITKRGQNVTFRCDPISEHNRLYWYRQTLGQGPEFLTYFQNEAQLEKSRLLSDRFSAERPKGSFSTLEIQRTEQGDSAMYLCASSLGTGEVANQPQHFGDGTRLSIL.

The chain combines TRBV12-3 or TRBV12-4 with TRBJ2-1, with D hard to call. The CDR3 is made up of 12 amino acids. V gave up 6 bases and J gave up 8 bases, with 11 bases separating them. The CDR3 coding sequence is TGTGCCAGCAGCTTCAGGAGCGATGAGCAGTTCTTC. Protein sequence: CASSFRSDEQFF.

This clonotype was seen a few times. The V call is TRBV27, the J call TRBJ1-4; D remains unclear. Trimming removed 5 bases from V and 1 base from J, with 14 bases in between. This CDR3 has 16 amino acids. From germline, CDR1 is MNHEY and CDR2 SMNVEV (reference sequence). The CDR3 region has the DNA TGTGCCAGCAGTCAGGCGAGGGCAGGAACTAATGAAAAACTGTTTTTT. Its translation is CASSQARAGTNEKLFF.

This sequence joins TRBV27 and TRBJ1-5, with 7 bases aligning to TRBD1. The CDR3 contains 14 residues. Losses at the gene ends were 6 bases for V and 3 bases for J; bases not matched to a gene: 5. Germline CDR1 is MNHEY and CDR2 is SMNVEV (reference sequence). CDR3 nucleotide sequence: TGTGCCAGCAGAACGGGACAGCCCAATCAGCCCCAGCATTTT. It encodes CASRTGQPNQPQHF.

This clonotype was seen a few times. This chain connects TRBV20-1 to TRBJ1-5; D gene uncertain. The CDR3 totals 14 residues. The V gene's germline CDR1 is DFQATT and CDR2 SNEGSKA (reference sequence). Trimming left V 0 bases short and J 6 bases short, with 12 bases between. This chain's CDR3 is CSAREGSRSQPQHF. The CDR3 nucleotides are TGCAGTGCTAGAGAAGGGTCCAGATCTCAGCCCCAGCATTTT.

This rearrangement joins TRBV12-5 to TRBJ2-4; D call uncertain. This CDR3 has 16 amino acids. The V and J ends lost 5 bases and 1 base respectively, with 15 bases between them. The germline gives CDR1 LGHNT, CDR2 FRNRAP. DNA of the CDR3: TGTGCTAGTGGTCCTCCGAGAACCCTGGCCAAAAACATTCAGTACTTC. It is translated as CASGPPRTLAKNIQYF.

The J gene is TRBJ2-7, the V gene TRBV20-1; D gene unclear. Germline values: CDR1 DFQATT, CDR2 SNEGSKA (reference sequence). Between the trimmed V and J ends, which lost 5 bases and 2 bases, there was a span of 4 bases. This CDR3 has 10 residues. The CDR3 is CSAGPYEQYF. In nucleotides, the CDR3 is TGCAGTGCTGGCCCCTACGAGCAGTACTTC.

J is TRBJ2-3 and V is TRBV4-1, with D perhaps TRBD1 (5 bases). Per the germline V gene, CDR1 is MGHRA and CDR2 is YSYEKL. Trimming shortened V by 7 bases and J by 2 bases, and 10 bases separated the two germline ends. The CDR3 runs to 13 residues. The CDR3 here is CASTKGFTDTQYF. The CDR3 DNA reads as TGCGCCAGCACAAAGGGGTTCACAGATACGCAGTATTTT.

Comment on this clonotype: With only one base between it and a far larger clone, this is likely a read error. The chain links TRBV12-3 or TRBV12-4 to TRBJ2-7; no reliable D call. This CDR3 has 11 residues. CDR3 nucleotide sequence: TGTGCCAGCGGTTTTGGCTACGAGCAGTACTTC. Translating it yields CASGFGYEQYF.